A selection of T cell receptor beta chains follows, all from one sample in a study of cytomegalovirus exposure and HLA in healthy donors. Clones were read by immunoSEQ multiplex PCR, and TCRdb kept only the in-frame ones, dropping some. The sample holds 140,000 or so clones; more than 65% are singletons and the top ten take 1.6%. Sequenced input: PBMCs. Receptor source: a woman in her thirties in good health and CMV-seronegative. The CDR3 runs from the conserved cysteine through the conserved F or W. A D gene is named only where the DNA matches it firmly. Expanded clones get a size class; other rows say once, few or many, or leave the size out.

12 | TRBJ2-1 | - | TRBV2 | - | TGTGCCAGCAGTGATAGGGGGAATGAGCAGTTCTTC | CASSDRGNEQFF
15 | TRBJ1-4 | - | TRBV6-1 | TRBD1 | TGTGCCAGCAGTGAAGAGGGACAGGGATATGAAAAACTGTTTTTT | CASSEEGQGYEKLFF
14 | TRBJ1-4 | - | TRBV7-9 | - | TGTGCCAGCAGCCGGGGGATGGTTAATGAAAAACTGTTTTTT | CASSRGMVNEKLFF
13 | TRBJ1-2 | - | TRBV2 | TRBD1 | TGTGCCAGCCAAGTAGGGGGCATGTTAGGCTACACCTTC | CASQVGGMLGYTF
16 | TRBJ1-1 | - | TRBV5-1 | - | TGCGCCAGCAGCCGCGCCGAGAAAGTTTCGAACACTGAAGCTTTCTTT | CASSRAEKVSNTEAFF
13 | TRBJ2-7 | - | TRBV28 | - | TGTGCCAGCAGTTTCCCCCGTAGCAGCGAGCAGTACTTC | CASSFPRSSEQYF
15 | TRBJ2-1 | - | TRBV6-6 | TRBD2 | TGTGCCAGCAGTTTAACTAGCGGGGGGGCCGGTGAGCAGTTCTTC | CASSLTSGGAGEQFF
13 | TRBJ1-2 | - | TRBV2 | - | TGTGCCGGGACCCGGGAGGTGGGCTATGGCTACACCTTC | CAGTREVGYGYTF
14 | TRBJ2-3 | - | TRBV5-1 | TRBD2 | TGCGCCAGCAGCTTGGGACTAGCGGCAGATACGCAGTATTTT | CASSLGLAADTQYF
15 | TRBJ2-1 | - | TRBV19 | TRBD2 | TGTGCCAGTACCGGACTAGCGGGAGGCTACAATGAGCAGTTCTTC | CASTGLAGGYNEQFF
13 | TRBJ2-5 | - | TRBV7-9 | - | TGTGCCAGCAGCGCACAGATACAAGAGACCCAGTACTTC | CASSAQIQETQYF
13 | TRBJ1-4 | few | TRBV19 | - | TGTGCCAGTAGTCGAGGTGGGAGTGAAAAACTGTTTTTT | CASSRGGSEKLFF
14 | TRBJ2-3 | - | TRBV7-9 | TRBD2 | TGTGCCAGCAGCTTAGGACTAGCGGGAGATACGCAGTATTTT | CASSLGLAGDTQYF
14 | TRBJ1-2 | - | TRBV7-2 | - | TGTGCCAGCAGCCTCTCGGGAGCCAACTATGGCTACACCTTC | CASSLSGANYGYTF
16 | TRBJ2-7 | - | TRBV18 | TRBD2 | TGTGCCAGCTCACCACCGGGACTAGCGGACTCCTACGAGCAGTACTTC | CASSPPGLADSYEQYF
15 | TRBJ2-1 | - | TRBV28 | - | TGTGCCAGCAGTTTAGGAGAGTCGGCCTACAATGAGCAGTTCTTC | CASSLGESAYNEQFF
15 | TRBJ1-2 | few | TRBV7-8 | TRBD1 | TGTGCCAGCAGCCCCAGGACAGGGGGCGTCTATGGCTACACCTTC | CASSPRTGGVYGYTF
11 | TRBJ2-1 | - | TRBV5-6 | - | TGTGCCAGCAGGAGCTACAATGAGCAGTTCTTC | CASRSYNEQFF
16 | TRBJ1-6 | few | TRBV6-6 | TRBD1 | TGTGCCAGCAGTTACTCGGCTGACAGGGTAAATTCACCCCTCCACTTT | CASSYSADRVNSPLHF
13 | TRBJ1-2 | - | TRBV5-1 | - | TGCGCCAGCAGCTTTACAGGGAACTATGGCTACACCTTC | CASSFTGNYGYTF
13 | TRBJ2-5 | - | TRBV6-4 | - | TGTGCCAGCAGTGACTCGTCTGGCAGGACCCAGTACTTC | CASSDSSGRTQYF
12 | TRBJ2-2 | - | TRBV9 | - | TGTGCCAGCTTGGGCGCCTCCGGGGAGCTGTTTTTT | CASLGASGELFF
16 | TRBJ2-3 | - | TRBV27 | TRBD2 | TGTGCCAGCAGTTCTCTTAGCGGGGGCAGCACAGATACGCAGTATTTT | CASSSLSGGSTDTQYF
17 | TRBJ2-2 | - | TRBV28 | TRBD2 | TGTGCCAGCAGTGGGCTAGCGGGAGGGCCGGGCACCGGGGAGCTGTTTTTT | CASSGLAGGPGTGELFF
16 | TRBJ2-7 | - | TRBV5-1 | TRBD2 | TGCGCCAGCAGCTACACTAGCGGGAGGTCAGGATACGAGCAGTACTTC | CASSYTSGRSGYEQYF
15 | TRBJ1-1 | - | TRBV5-4 | - | TGTGCCAGCAGCCCGATGACAGGACCGGGAACTGAAGCTTTCTTT | CASSPMTGPGTEAFF
16 | TRBJ2-2 | - | TRBV7-3 | - | TGTGCCAGCAGCTTGTTCGGGGGTTCGAACACCGGGGAGCTGTTTTTT | CASSLFGGSNTGELFF
15 | TRBJ1-5 | - | TRBV21-1 | - | TGTGCCAGCAGGGGTTCGGGAGTAGGCAATCAGCCCCAGCATTTT | CASRGSGVGNQPQHF
17 | TRBJ2-1 | - | TRBV2 | TRBD2 | TGTGCCAGCAGTCCCACTGAATCTATAGCGGGGGGTAATGAGCAGTTCTTC | CASSPTESIAGGNEQFF
15 | TRBJ2-7 | - | TRBV10-3 | TRBD1 | TGTGCCATCAGTGACGAGGACAGGCTCGCCTACGAGCAGTACTTC | CAISDEDRLAYEQYF
13 | TRBJ2-2 | - | TRBV6-1 | - | TGTGCCAGCACAAAAACTTACACCGGGGAGCTGTTTTTT | CASTKTYTGELFF
18 | TRBJ2-7 | few | TRBV5-4 | TRBD2 | TGTGCCAGCAGCCATCCAAACCCGGCTAGCGGGGATTCCTACGAGCAGTACTTC | CASSHPNPASGDSYEQYF
13 | TRBJ1-1 | - | TRBV6-5 | - | TGTGCCAGCAGTCCAGGGTTGAACACTGAAGCTTTCTTT | CASSPGLNTEAFF
12 | TRBJ1-6 | - | TRBV6-5 | - | TGTGCCAGCAGTGACAGGCCCGCGCTCCTCCACTTT | CASSDRPALLHF
15 | TRBJ2-1 | - | TRBV7-2 | - | TGTGCCAGCAGCTTAGGTTGGGCAGCCGCCAATGAGCAGTTCTTC | CASSLGWAAANEQFF
15 | TRBJ2-1 | - | TRBV7-3 | TRBD2 | TGTGCCAGCAGCTTAGACGGGGGGGCCCGTAATGAGCAGTTCTTC | CASSLDGGARNEQFF
14 | TRBJ2-1 | few | TRBV7-2 | - | TGTGCCAGCAGCTTAGTGACTAGTAAGAATGAGCAGTTCTTC | CASSLVTSKNEQFF